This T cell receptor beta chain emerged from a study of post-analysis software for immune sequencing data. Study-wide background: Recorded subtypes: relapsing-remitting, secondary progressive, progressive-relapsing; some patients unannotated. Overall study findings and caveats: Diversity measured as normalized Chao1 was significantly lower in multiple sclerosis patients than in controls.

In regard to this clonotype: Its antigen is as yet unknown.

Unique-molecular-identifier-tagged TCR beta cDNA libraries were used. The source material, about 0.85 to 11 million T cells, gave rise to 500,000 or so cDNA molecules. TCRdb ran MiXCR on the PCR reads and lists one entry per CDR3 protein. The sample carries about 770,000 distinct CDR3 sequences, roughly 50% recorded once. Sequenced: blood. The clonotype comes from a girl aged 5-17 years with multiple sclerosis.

The CDR3 spells CASSPTSGGDNEQFF. In nucleotides, the CDR3 is TGTGCCAGCAGTCCGACTAGCGGAGGGGACAATGAGCAGTTCTTC. The chain has TRBV27 and TRBJ2-1; 9 bases are a match to TRBD2. The CDR3 runs 15 residues. Unmatched junction bases numbered 7, after V lost 5 bases and J lost 5 bases. The germline V gene encodes CDR1 MNHEY and CDR2 SMNVEV (reference sequence).